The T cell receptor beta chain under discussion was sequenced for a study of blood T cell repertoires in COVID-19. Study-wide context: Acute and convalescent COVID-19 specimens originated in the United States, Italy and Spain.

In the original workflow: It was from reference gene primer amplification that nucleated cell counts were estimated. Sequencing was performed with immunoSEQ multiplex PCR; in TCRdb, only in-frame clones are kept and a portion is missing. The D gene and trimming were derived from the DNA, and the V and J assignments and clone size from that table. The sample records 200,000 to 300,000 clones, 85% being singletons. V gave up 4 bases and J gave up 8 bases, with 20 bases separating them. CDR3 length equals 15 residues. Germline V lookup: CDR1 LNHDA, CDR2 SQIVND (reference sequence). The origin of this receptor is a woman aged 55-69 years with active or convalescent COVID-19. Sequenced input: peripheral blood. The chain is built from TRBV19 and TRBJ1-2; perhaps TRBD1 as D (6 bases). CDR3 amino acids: CASSTPRGGLAGYTF. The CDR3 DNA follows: TGTGCCAGTAGTACCCCCCGAGGGGGTCTAGCCGGCTACACCTTC. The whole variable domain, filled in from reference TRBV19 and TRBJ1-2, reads DGGITQSPKYLFRKEGQNVTLSCEQNLNHDAMYWYRQDPGQGLRLIYYSQIVNDFQKGDIAEGYSVSREKKESFPLTVTSAQKNPTAFYLCASSTPRGGLAGYTFGSGTRLTVV.